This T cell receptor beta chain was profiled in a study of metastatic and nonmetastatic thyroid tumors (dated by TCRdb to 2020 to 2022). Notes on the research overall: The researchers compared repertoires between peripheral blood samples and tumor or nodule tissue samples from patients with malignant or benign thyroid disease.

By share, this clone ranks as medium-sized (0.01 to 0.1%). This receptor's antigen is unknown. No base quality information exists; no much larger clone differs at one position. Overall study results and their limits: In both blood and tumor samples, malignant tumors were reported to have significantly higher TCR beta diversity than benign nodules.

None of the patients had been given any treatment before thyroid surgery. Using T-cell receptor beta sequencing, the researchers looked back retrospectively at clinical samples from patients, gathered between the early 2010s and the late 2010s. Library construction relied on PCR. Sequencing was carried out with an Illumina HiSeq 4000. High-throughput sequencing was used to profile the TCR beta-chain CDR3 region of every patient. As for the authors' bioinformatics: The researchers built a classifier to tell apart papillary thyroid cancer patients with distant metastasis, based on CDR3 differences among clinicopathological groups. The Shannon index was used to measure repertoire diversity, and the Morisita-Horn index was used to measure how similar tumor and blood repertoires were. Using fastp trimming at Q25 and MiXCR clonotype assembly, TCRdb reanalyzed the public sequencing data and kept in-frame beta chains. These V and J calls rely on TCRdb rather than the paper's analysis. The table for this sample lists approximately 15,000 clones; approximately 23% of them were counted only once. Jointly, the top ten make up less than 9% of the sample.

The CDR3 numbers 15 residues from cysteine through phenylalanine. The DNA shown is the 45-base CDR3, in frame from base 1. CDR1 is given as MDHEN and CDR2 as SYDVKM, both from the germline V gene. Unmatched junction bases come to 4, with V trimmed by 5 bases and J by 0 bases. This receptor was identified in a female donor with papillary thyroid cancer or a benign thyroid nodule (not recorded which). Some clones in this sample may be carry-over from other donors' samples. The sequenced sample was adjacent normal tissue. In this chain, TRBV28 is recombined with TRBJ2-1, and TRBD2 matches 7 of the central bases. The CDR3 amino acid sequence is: CASSPGGSSYNEQFF. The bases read TGTGCCAGCAGTCCGGGGGGTTCCTCCTACAATGAGCAGTTCTTC.